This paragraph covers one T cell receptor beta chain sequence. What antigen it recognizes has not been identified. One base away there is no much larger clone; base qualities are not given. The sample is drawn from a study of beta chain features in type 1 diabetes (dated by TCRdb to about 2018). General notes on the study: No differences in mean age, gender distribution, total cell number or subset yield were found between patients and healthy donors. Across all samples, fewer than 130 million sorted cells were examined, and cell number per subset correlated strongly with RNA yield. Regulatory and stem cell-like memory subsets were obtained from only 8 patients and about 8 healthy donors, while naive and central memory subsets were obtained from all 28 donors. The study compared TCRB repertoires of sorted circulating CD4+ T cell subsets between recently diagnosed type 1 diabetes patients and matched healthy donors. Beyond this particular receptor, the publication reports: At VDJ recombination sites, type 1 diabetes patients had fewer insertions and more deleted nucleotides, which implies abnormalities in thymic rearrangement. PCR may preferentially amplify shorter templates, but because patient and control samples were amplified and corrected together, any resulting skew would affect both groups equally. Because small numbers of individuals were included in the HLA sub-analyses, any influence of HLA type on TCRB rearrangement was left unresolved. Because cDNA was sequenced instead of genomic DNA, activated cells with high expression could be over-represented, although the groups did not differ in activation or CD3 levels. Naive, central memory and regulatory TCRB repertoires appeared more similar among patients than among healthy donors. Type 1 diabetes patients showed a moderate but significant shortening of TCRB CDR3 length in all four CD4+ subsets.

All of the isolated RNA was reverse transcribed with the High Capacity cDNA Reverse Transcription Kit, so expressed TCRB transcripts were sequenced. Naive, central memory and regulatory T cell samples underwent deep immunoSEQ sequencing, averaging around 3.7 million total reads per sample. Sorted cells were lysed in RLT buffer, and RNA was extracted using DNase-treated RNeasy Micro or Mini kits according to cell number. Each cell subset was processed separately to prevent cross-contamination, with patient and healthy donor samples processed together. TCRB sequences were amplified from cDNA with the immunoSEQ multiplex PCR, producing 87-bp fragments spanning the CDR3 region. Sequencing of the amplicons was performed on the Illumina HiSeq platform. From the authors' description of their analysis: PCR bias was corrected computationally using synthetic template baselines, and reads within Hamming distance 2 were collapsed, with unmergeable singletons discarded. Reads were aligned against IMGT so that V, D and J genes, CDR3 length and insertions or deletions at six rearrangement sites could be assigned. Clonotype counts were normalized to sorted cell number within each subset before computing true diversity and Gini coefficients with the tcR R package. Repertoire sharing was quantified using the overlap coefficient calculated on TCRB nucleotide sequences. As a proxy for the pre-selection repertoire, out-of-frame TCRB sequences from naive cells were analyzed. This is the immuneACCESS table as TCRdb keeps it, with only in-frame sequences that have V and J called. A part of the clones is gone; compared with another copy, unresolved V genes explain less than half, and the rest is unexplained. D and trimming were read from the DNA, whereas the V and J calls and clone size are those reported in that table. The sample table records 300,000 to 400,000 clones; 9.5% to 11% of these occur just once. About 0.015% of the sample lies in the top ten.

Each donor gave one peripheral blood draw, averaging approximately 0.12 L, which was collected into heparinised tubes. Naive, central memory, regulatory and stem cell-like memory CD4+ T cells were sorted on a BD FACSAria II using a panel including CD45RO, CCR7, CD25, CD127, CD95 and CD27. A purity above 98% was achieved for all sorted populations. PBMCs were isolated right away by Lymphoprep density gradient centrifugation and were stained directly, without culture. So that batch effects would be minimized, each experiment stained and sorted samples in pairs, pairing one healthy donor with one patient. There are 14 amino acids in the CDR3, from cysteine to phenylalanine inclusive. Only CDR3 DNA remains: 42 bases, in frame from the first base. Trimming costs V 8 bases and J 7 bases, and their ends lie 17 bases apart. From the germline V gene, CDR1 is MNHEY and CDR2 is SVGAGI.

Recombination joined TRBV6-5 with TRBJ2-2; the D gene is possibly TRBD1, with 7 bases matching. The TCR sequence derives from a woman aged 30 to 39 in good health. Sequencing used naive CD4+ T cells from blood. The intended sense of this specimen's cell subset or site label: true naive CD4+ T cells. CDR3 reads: CASFRQGGGGELFF. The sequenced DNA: TGTGCCAGCTTTCGACAGGGAGGAGGCGGGGAGCTGTTTTTT.